A single sample is the source of the 11 T cell receptor beta chains below, sequenced in a study of shared clonotypes between healthy human individuals (dated by TCRdb to between 2020 and 2021). Library preparation used the immunoSEQ multiplex PCR assay. TCRdb re-hosts the immuneACCESS table, in-frame sequences only. Its copies lack some clones; in the studies checked, an unresolved V gene accounts for under half of them, and the cause for the rest is not known. The sample profile shows about 680,000 clones; roughly nine tenths of them were found once. The ten largest account for approximately 25% of the sample. CD8 naive samples were obtained by positive selection for CCR7 among CD45RO-negative cells, yielding a CD45RA+CCR7+ population from which TemRA cells were excluded. The material sequenced was naive CD8+ T cells sorted from blood. According to the study, the label for this sample's cell subset or site signals: CD45RA+CCR7+. Receptors originate from a man aged 30 to 39 in good health.

The chain couples TRBV5-1 to TRBJ1-2, with TRBD1 matching 7 bases. The CDR3 is 14 residues long. The V and J ends lost 1 base and 5 bases, in that order; junction bases with no gene match: 5. Germline lookup yields CDR1 SGHRS and CDR2 YFSETQ. As DNA, the CDR3 is TGCGCCAGCAGCTTGACAGGGGTTAGATATGGCTACACCTTC. Encoded protein: CASSLTGVRYGYTF.

This clone showed up many times. The V gene is TRBV6-5, the J gene TRBJ2-7; TRBD2 matches at 7 bases. The CDR3 covers 12 residues. The junction had 2 bases not matched to a gene; V was cut back by 6 bases and J by 3 bases. Per germline, CDR1 MNHEY and CDR2 SVGAGI. DNA for the CDR3: TGTGCCAGCAGGGCTAGCGGCTACGAGCAGTACTTC. The encoded protein is CASRASGYEQYF.

The chain couples TRBV7-6 to TRBJ2-5; D is possibly TRBD2 (5 bases). This CDR3 comprises 14 residues. CDR1 and CDR2 (germline): SGHVS, FNYEAQ. The V end was cut by 3 bases, the J end by 2 bases, with 10 bases between. The CDR3 sequence: CASSLDLTQETQYF. CDR3 DNA sequence: TGTGCCAGCAGCTTGGACTTGACACAAGAGACCCAGTACTTC.

The J gene is TRBJ2-7, the V gene TRBV29-1; D is perhaps TRBD2 (7 bases). CDR3 length equals 14 residues. V lost 3 bases and J lost 3, with 15 bases in between. The germline gives CDR1 SQVTM, CDR2 ANQGSEA. In nucleotides, the CDR3 is TGCAGCGTTGAGAAAGCGGGACAAAACTACGAGCAGTACTTC. Amino acid sequence: CSVEKAGQNYEQYF.

This rearrangement joins TRBV29-1 to TRBJ2-2, with a weak D call TRBD1 (6 bases). The CDR3 loop spans 14 amino acids. Germline CDR1 is SQVTM and CDR2 is ANQGSEA. The V end lost 2 bases, the J end lost 4 bases, and 11 bases lay between the germline ends. CDR3 amino acids: CSVEKDSPTGELFF. CDR3 sequence (DNA): TGCAGCGTTGAAAAGGACAGCCCCACCGGGGAGCTGTTTTTT.

This chain uses TRBV7-7 with TRBJ2-7; D tentatively fits TRBD1 or TRBD2 (5 bases each). The germline V and J ends were trimmed by 3 bases and 3 bases, with 15 bases remaining between them. The CDR3 runs 15 residues. The germline V gene has CDR1 SSHAT and CDR2 FNYEAQ (reference sequence). The CDR3 is CASSFRAGTVYEQYF. The CDR3 region has the DNA TGTGCCAGCAGCTTCCGTGCAGGGACGGTCTACGAGCAGTACTTC.

The rearrangement joins TRBV2 to TRBJ2-7; 12 bases are a match to TRBD2. The CDR3 is made up of 13 amino acids. Germline CDR1 SNHLY, CDR2 FYNNEI. V lost 10 bases to trimming and J lost 1 base; unmatched junction nucleotides: 2. The CDR3 here is CAIGTSGSYEQYF. CDR3 sequence (DNA): TGTGCCATCGGGACTAGCGGGTCCTACGAGCAGTACTTC. Full variable domain (missing parts from reference TRBV2 and TRBJ2-7): EPEVTQTPSHQVTQMGQEVILRCVPISNHLYFYWYRQILGQKVEFLVSFYNNEISEKSEIFDDQFSVERPDGSNFTLKIRSTKLEDSAMYFCAIGTSGSYEQYFGPGTRLTVT.

This sequence joins TRBV25-1 and TRBJ2-1; D is undetermined. This CDR3 spans 15 amino acids. Germline CDR1 and CDR2: MGHDK and SYGVNS. Trimming shortened V by 1 base and J by 8 bases, and 15 bases separated the two germline ends. The CDR3 spells CASSESIDPYDEQFF. The CDR3 nucleotides read TGTGCCAGCAGTGAATCGATAGACCCCTATGATGAGCAGTTCTTC. The full variable domain, in which reference TRBV25-1 and TRBJ2-1 provide the parts outside the CDR3, is EADIYQTPRYLVIGTGKKITLECSQTMGHDKMYWYQQDPGMELHLIHYSYGVNSTEKGDLSSESTVSRIRTEHFPLTLESARPSHTSQYLCASSESIDPYDEQFFGPGTRLTVL.

The chain couples TRBV27 to TRBJ2-1, with D possibly matching TRBD1 (6 bases). The ends were cut back, 5 bases at V and 3 bases at J, with 11 bases in the middle. CDR3 length equals 14 residues. CDR1 and CDR2 from the germline V gene are MNHEY and SMNVEV (reference sequence). CDR3 DNA: TGTGCCAGCAGTCCAGGGGACGGCTACAATGAGCAGTTCTTC. It encodes CASSPGDGYNEQFF.

This chain connects TRBV2 to TRBJ2-7; 9 bases fit TRBD1. Germline lookup yields CDR1 SNHLY and CDR2 FYNNEI. V lost 4 bases to trimming and J lost 7 bases; unmatched junction nucleotides: 17. The CDR3 totals 17 residues. CDR3 DNA sequence: TGTGCCAGCAGTGGGGGGAGTCCTGTCACAGGGGGCATGGAGCAGTACTTC. Protein: CASSGGSPVTGGMEQYF.

The CDR3 region is CASMGESVYEQYF. The DNA of the CDR3 is TGTGCCAGCATGGGGGAATCAGTCTACGAGCAGTACTTC. The rearrangement joins TRBV6-1 to TRBJ2-7, with D possibly being TRBD1 or TRBD2 (5 bases each). This CDR3 contains 13 residues. The V gene lost 7 bases and the J gene lost 3 bases, with 13 bases spanning the gap. CDR1 MNHNS and CDR2 SASEGT come from the germline V gene.